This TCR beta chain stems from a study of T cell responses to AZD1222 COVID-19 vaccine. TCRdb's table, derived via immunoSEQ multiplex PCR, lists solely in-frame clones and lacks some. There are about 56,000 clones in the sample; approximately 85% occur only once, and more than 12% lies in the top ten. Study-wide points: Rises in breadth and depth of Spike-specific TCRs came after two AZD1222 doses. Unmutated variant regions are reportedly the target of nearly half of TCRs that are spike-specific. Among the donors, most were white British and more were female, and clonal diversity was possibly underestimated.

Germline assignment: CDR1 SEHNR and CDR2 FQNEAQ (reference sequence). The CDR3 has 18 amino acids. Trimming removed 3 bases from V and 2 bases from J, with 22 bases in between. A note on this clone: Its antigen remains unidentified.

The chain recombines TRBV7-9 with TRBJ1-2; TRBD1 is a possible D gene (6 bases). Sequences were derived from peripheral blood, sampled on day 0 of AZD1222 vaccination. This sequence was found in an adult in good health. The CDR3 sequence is CASSFFPPGAGENYGYTF. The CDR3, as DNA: TGTGCCAGCAGCTTTTTTCCGCCTGGGGCAGGGGAGAACTATGGCTACACCTTC.